These 7 T cell receptor beta chains were all obtained from the same sample, sequenced in a study of cytomegalovirus exposure and HLA in healthy donors. Repertoires were generated with immunoSEQ multiplex PCR, while TCRdb's copy carries only in-frame clones and drops some. Among 75,000 to 90,000 clones listed, 90% to 96% were seen once. What was sequenced was PBMCs. The receptors originated from a man aged 18-30 years in good health and CMV-seropositive.

V is TRBV27 and J is TRBJ1-2; maybe TRBD1 (5 bases). Trimming left V 7 bases short and J 4 bases short, with 13 bases between. This CDR3 has 13 amino acids. In germline, CDR1 is MNHEY, CDR2 SMNVEV (reference sequence). CDR3 region: CASTGGGRYGYTF. As DNA, the CDR3 is TGTGCCAGCACCGGGGGGGGACGCTATGGCTACACCTTC.

The sample holds one count of this clone. The CDR3 sequence is CASSFQGPGTGYTF. The CDR3 DNA sequence: TGTGCCAGCAGTTTTCAGGGGCCGGGCACTGGCTACACCTTC. The gene calls are TRBV27 and TRBJ1-2; D perhaps matches TRBD1 (6 bases). The germline V gene encodes CDR1 MNHEY and CDR2 SMNVEV (reference sequence). The CDR3 runs 14 residues. V was trimmed by 3 bases and J by 7 bases, leaving 15 bases between them.

This clone was seen a single time. This chain joins TRBV15 and TRBJ1-2; no definite D call. Germline values: CDR1 LNHNV, CDR2 YYDKDF (reference sequence). The CDR3 has 14 amino acids. V was cut by 0 bases and J by 6 bases, with 11 bases left in between. The CDR3 region has the DNA TGTGCCACCAGCAGAGATCGAGGGCGTGATGGCTACACCTTC. Translated, it gives CATSRDRGRDGYTF.

The V call is TRBV30, the J call TRBJ1-2, with D possibly matching TRBD1 (6 bases). This CDR3 contains 13 residues. V lost 1 base and J lost 1, with 7 bases in between. Germline V gene lookup returns CDR1 GTSNPN and CDR2 SVGIG (reference sequence). The CDR3 DNA reads TGTGCCTGGAGTGAGGACAGTAACTATGGCTACACCTTC. It encodes CAWSEDSNYGYTF.

The chain couples TRBV7-9 to TRBJ2-7; 12 bases are shared with TRBD1. Losses at the gene ends were 6 bases for V and 4 bases for J; bases not matched to a gene: 1. There are 13 residues in the CDR3. Germline V gene lookup returns CDR1 SEHNR and CDR2 FQNEAQ (reference sequence). The CDR3 region is CASRGQGAYEQYF. CDR3 DNA: TGTGCCAGCAGGGGACAGGGGGCTTACGAGCAGTACTTC. Full variable domain (missing parts from reference TRBV7-9 and TRBJ2-7): DTGVSQNPRHKITKRGQNVTFRCDPISEHNRLYWYRQTLGQGPEFLTYFQNEAQLEKSRLLSDRFSAERPKGSFSTLEIQRTEQGDSAMYLCASRGQGAYEQYFGPGTRLTVT.

This clone was detected a few times. The J gene is TRBJ2-5, the V gene TRBV6-4; the match to TRBD2 covers 8 bases. CDR3 length: 14 residues. The germline CDR1 and CDR2 sequences are MRHNA and SNTAGT. The V segment lost 5 bases and the J segment 2 bases; nucleotides outside the gene matches: 4. CDR3 residues: CASSPSGSQETQYF. CDR3 DNA: TGTGCCAGCAGTCCCAGCGGGAGTCAAGAGACCCAGTACTTC.

The genes are TRBV15 and TRBJ2-1, with 10 bases lining up with TRBD2. The V gene end was trimmed by 8 bases and the J gene end by 5 bases; junction bases not matched to a gene: 15. The CDR3 sequence is 17 residues long. Germline CDR1 LNHNV, CDR2 YYDKDF (reference sequence). The CDR3, as DNA: TGTGCCACCCCGGGTAAGGATCCAGCGGGAGGGAACAATGAGCAGTTCTTC. Translating gives CATPGKDPAGGNNEQFF.